The entry that follows covers one T cell receptor (beta chain) sequence. Its antigen is unknown. This sample was taken from a study of spatial heterogeneity in lung cancer. Overall study: In tumor regions TCR transcript counts correlated strongly with a matched bulk RNA-seq T cell module score. The study's findings and limits: Expanded intratumoral alpha and beta TCR counts tracked tumor mutation counts. Expanded TCRs that were ubiquitous or regional had counts tracking ubiquitous and regional nonsynonymous mutations, respectively.

Germline assignment: CDR1 DFQATT and CDR2 SNEGSKA (reference sequence). V was clipped by 4 bases and J by 1 base, with 17 bases between them. The CDR3 contains 16 residues. TCRdb ran MiXCR on the 5' RACE reads and lists one entry per CDR3 protein. The table has around 15,000 distinct CDR3 sequences, around 7.5% seen once. Time point indicated: sample taken at primary tumor resection. Sequencing was performed on whole RNA extracted from tumor and nontumor lung tissue, or from frozen PBMC, and the material was left unsorted. The V gene is TRBV20-1, the J gene TRBJ1-5; D remains unclear. This sample comprised lung tumor tissue, obtained at surgery. The receptor was isolated from a male donor with early-stage non-small cell lung cancer. In nucleotides, the CDR3 is TGCAGTGCTACCCTTGGAGGGATTGGGAGCAATCAGCCCCAGCATTTT. It specifies CSATLGGIGSNQPQHF.